Below are 32 T cell receptor beta chains sequenced from a single sample in a study of blood T cell repertoires in COVID-19. Some clones are missing from TCRdb's copy, which holds only in-frame ones; the method was immunoSEQ multiplex PCR. The data hold over 200,000 clones, with over 75% observed a single time. What was sequenced was peripheral blood. The receptors originated from a man in his forties or fifties with COVID-19, enrolled during active disease.

The chain has TRBV19 and TRBJ1-5; D remains unclear. The CDR3 extends over 14 amino acids. The germline CDR1 and CDR2 sequences are LNHDA and SQIVND (reference sequence). Trimming took 0 bases from V and 4 from J, leaving 7 bases between them. The CDR3 region is CASSIEGRNQPQHF. In DNA form, the CDR3 reads TGTGCCAGTAGTATAGAAGGGAGGAATCAGCCCCAGCATTTT.

This chain connects TRBV29-1 to TRBJ2-1; D unclear. V lost 3 bases and J 9 bases, leaving 12 bases between the germline ends. CDR1 is SQVTM and CDR2 is ANQGSEA in the germline V gene. The CDR3 loop spans 12 amino acids. This CDR3 is CSVDSSRREQFF. In nucleotides, the CDR3 is TGCAGCGTTGATAGCTCACGGCGTGAGCAGTTCTTC.

The CDR3 here is CASGLQSGLAGSGELFF. The CDR3, as DNA: TGTGCCAGCGGACTACAATCGGGACTAGCGGGTTCTGGGGAGCTGTTTTTT. The gene calls are TRBV5-4 and TRBJ2-2; TRBD2 aligns across 12 bases. Germline V lookup: CDR1 SGHNT, CDR2 YYREEE (reference sequence). V lost 7 bases and J lost 8; bases outside the gene matches: 15. The CDR3 totals 17 residues.

This clone was observed once. The chain uses TRBV9 and TRBJ1-3, with 7 bases lining up with TRBD1. The CDR3 is 15 amino acids. V lost 2 bases, J lost 4 bases, and 6 bases stayed unmatched. The germline V gene encodes CDR1 SGDLS and CDR2 YYNGEE. This CDR3 reads CASSVTGVRGNTIYF. CDR3 nucleotides: TGTGCCAGCAGCGTCACAGGGGTAAGAGGAAACACCATATATTTT.

The rearrangement joins TRBV29-1 to TRBJ2-1, with 8 bases lining up with TRBD1. The CDR3 is made up of 11 amino acids. The germline CDR1 and CDR2 sequences are SQVTM and ANQGSEA. With V trimmed by 6 bases and J by 6 bases, 1 base remained unmatched. The CDR3 region has the DNA TGCAGCGTGACAGGGGTCAATGAGCAGTTCTTC. Protein: CSVTGVNEQFF.

The genes are TRBV12-3 or TRBV12-4 and TRBJ1-5, with D possibly being TRBD1 (5 bases). This CDR3 has 13 amino acids. Trimming shortened V by 7 bases and J by 7 bases, and 14 bases separated the two germline ends. CDR3 sequence: CASTLGRVQPQHF. CDR3 bases: TGTGCCAGCACTTTGGGCAGGGTACAGCCCCAGCATTTT.

This sequence joins TRBV12-5 and TRBJ2-2, with D hard to call. Deletions cut 0 bases from V and 0 bases from J, with 8 bases between. The CDR3 sequence is 16 residues long. The germline gives CDR1 LGHNT, CDR2 FRNRAP. This CDR3 is CASGLVLLANTGELFF. In nucleotides, the CDR3 is TGTGCTAGTGGTTTGGTACTTTTAGCGAACACCGGGGAGCTGTTTTTT.

This chain joins TRBV5-4 and TRBJ1-1; TRBD1 is a possible D gene (5 bases). The CDR3 spans 13 residues. Germline CDR1 is SGHNT and CDR2 is YYREEE (reference sequence). Trimming took 6 bases from V and 6 from J, leaving 15 bases between them. The CDR3 coding sequence is TGTGCCAGCATCGCCGATTCGGGGGCTGAAGCTTTCTTT. This encodes CASIADSGAEAFF.

The chain carries TRBV6-5 and TRBJ2-7, with D perhaps TRBD1 (6 bases). The germline gives CDR1 MNHEY, CDR2 SVGAGI. The length of the CDR3 is 15 residues. Trimming took off 6 bases at V and 1 base at J, with 16 bases between the two ends. CDR3 protein: CASRPGSGVSYEQYF. CDR3 coding DNA: TGTGCCAGCAGGCCCGGGTCAGGGGTTTCCTACGAGCAGTACTTC.

The CDR3 DNA reads as TGTGCCAGCAGTGAAGCGAACAGGGCAAACTACGAGCAGTACTTC. Protein product: CASSEANRANYEQYF. The chain uses TRBV6-1 and TRBJ2-7, with a weak D call TRBD1 (6 bases). V dropped 0 bases and J dropped 3 bases, with 12 bases sitting between them. The length of the CDR3 is 15 residues. Germline loops: CDR1 MNHNS, CDR2 SASEGT.

The chain links TRBV15 to TRBJ1-1, with D maybe TRBD1 (5 bases). Deletions cut 0 bases from V and 1 base from J, with 6 bases between. The CDR3 is made up of 14 amino acids. Germline V lookup: CDR1 LNHNV, CDR2 YYDKDF (reference sequence). CDR3 in amino acids: CATSREGGNTEAFF. CDR3 nucleotide sequence: TGTGCCACCAGCAGAGAGGGGGGGAACACTGAAGCTTTCTTT. Full variable domain (outside the CDR3, taken from reference TRBV15 and TRBJ1-1): DAMVIQNPRYQVTQFGKPVTLSCSQTLNHNVMYWYQQKSSQAPKLLFHYYDKDFNNEADTPDNFQSRRPNTSFCFLDIRSPGLGDTAMYLCATSREGGNTEAFFGQGTRLTVV.

CDR3 coding DNA: TGTGCCAGTAGTATAGTACGGGGAGCTGAAGCTTTCTTT. This codes for CASSIVRGAEAFF. J is TRBJ1-1 and V is TRBV19; D is unresolved. Trimming cost V 1 base and J 6 bases, with 9 bases left between them. In germline, CDR1 is LNHDA, CDR2 SQIVND (reference sequence). The CDR3 length is 13 residues.

This sequence joins TRBV6-2 or TRBV6-3 and TRBJ1-2, with D perhaps TRBD1 (6 bases). The CDR3 is made up of 18 amino acids. Trimming removed 4 bases at V and 0 bases at J, with 21 bases between. CDR1 and CDR2 (germline): MNHEY, SVGEGT. The chain's CDR3 is CASSSATGTTSANYGYTF. CDR3 DNA: TGTGCCAGCAGTTCCGCCACAGGGACAACTTCGGCTAACTATGGCTACACCTTC.

The chain employs TRBV7-8 and TRBJ2-2; D is ambiguous. The germline gives CDR1 SGHVS, CDR2 FQNEAQ. The length of the CDR3 is 18 residues. V lost 1 base and J 0 bases, leaving 15 bases between the germline ends. As DNA, the CDR3 is TGTGCCAGCAGCTTAGAGGCTTTCGGCAGCGCGAACACCGGGGAGCTGTTTTTT. Translation: CASSLEAFGSANTGELFF.

This rearrangement joins TRBV29-1 to TRBJ1-1; 9 bases fit TRBD1. The CDR3 extends over 14 amino acids. J gave up 0 bases and V 7 bases, and 6 bases lay outside the gene matches. Per germline, CDR1 SQVTM and CDR2 ANQGSEA. The CDR3 here is CSDAGTGLNTEAFF. The CDR3 DNA follows: TGCAGCGATGCCGGGACAGGGTTGAACACTGAAGCTTTCTTT.

The chain carries TRBV7-9 and TRBJ2-7; D might be TRBD1 (8 bases). V was pared by 6 bases and J by 5 bases, with 14 bases between. CDR1 SEHNR and CDR2 FQNEAQ come from the germline V gene (reference sequence). The length of the CDR3 is 13 residues. CDR3 nucleotides: TGTGCCAGCAGGGATACAGGGGGGGACGAGCAGTACTTC. Its translation: CASRDTGGDEQYF.

The CDR3 DNA reads TGTGCCAGTAGTATCCGGCTAGCGGGAGACAAGCTGTTTTTT. This encodes CASSIRLAGDKLFF. This chain uses TRBV19 with TRBJ2-2, with 10 bases lining up with TRBD2. The J segment lost 12 bases and the V segment lost 3 bases, leaving 7 bases of the junction unmatched. Germline values: CDR1 LNHDA, CDR2 SQIVND (reference sequence). The CDR3 is 14 amino acids. Full variable domain (missing parts from reference TRBV19 and TRBJ2-2): DGGITQSPKYLFRKEGQNVTLSCEQNLNHDAMYWYRQDPGQGLRLIYYSQIVNDFQKGDIAEGYSVSREKKESFPLTVTSAQKNPTAFYLCASSIRLAGDKLFFGEGSRLTVL.

The chain recombines TRBV4-1 with TRBJ2-1; D unresolved. Germline V gene lookup returns CDR1 MGHRA and CDR2 YSYEKL. CDR3 length: 18 amino acids. Trimming removed 0 bases from V and 0 bases from J, with 15 bases in between. CDR3 sequence (DNA): TGCGCCAGCAGCCAAGATCGTAGCCGTTACGACTCCTACAATGAGCAGTTCTTC. Its protein product is CASSQDRSRYDSYNEQFF.

V is TRBV9 and J is TRBJ1-1; D perhaps matches TRBD1 (5 bases). The CDR3 loop spans 16 amino acids. Germline V gives CDR1 SGDLS, CDR2 YYNGEE. Trimming cost V 0 bases and J 0 bases, with 12 bases left between them. The CDR3 DNA follows: TGTGCCAGCAGCGTAGCGGGGGGGGGACTGAACACTGAAGCTTTCTTT. Translation: CASSVAGGGLNTEAFF.

This chain's CDR3 is CSAPNGNTIYF. As DNA, the CDR3 is TGCAGTGCTCCCAATGGAAACACCATATATTTT. The chain is built from TRBV20-1 and TRBJ1-3; no reliable D call. V lost 5 bases, J lost 3 bases, and 5 bases lay in between. Germline CDR1 and CDR2: DFQATT and SNEGSKA (reference sequence). This CDR3 is 11 amino acids long.

The chain recombines TRBV19 with TRBJ2-2; 11 nucleotides agree with TRBD2. In germline, CDR1 is LNHDA, CDR2 SQIVND (reference sequence). Germline trimming cut 7 bases from V and 7 bases from J; bases unmatched to any gene: 11. This CDR3 region has 16 residues. DNA for the CDR3: TGTGCCAGTAAAAGGGCCCTAGCGGGGGGCATCGGGGAGCTGTTTTTT. This sequence encodes CASKRALAGGIGELFF. Full variable domain (remainder filled in from reference TRBV19 and TRBJ2-2): DGGITQSPKYLFRKEGQNVTLSCEQNLNHDAMYWYRQDPGQGLRLIYYSQIVNDFQKGDIAEGYSVSREKKESFPLTVTSAQKNPTAFYLCASKRALAGGIGELFFGEGSRLTVL.

The rearrangement joins TRBV28 to TRBJ1-4; possibly TRBD1 for D (6 bases). This CDR3 region has 14 residues. Germline-derived CDR1 and CDR2 are MDHEN and SYDVKM. V dropped 3 bases and J dropped 8 bases, with 13 bases sitting between them. CDR3: CASSLVTGGEKLFF. CDR3 nucleotides: TGTGCCAGCAGTTTGGTGACAGGCGGGGAAAAACTGTTTTTT.

V and J are TRBV6-5 and TRBJ1-2; 7 nucleotides align to TRBD1. Germline CDR1 and CDR2: MNHEY and SVGAGI. The CDR3 has 14 amino acids. The V and J ends lost 5 bases and 8 bases, in that order; junction bases with no gene match: 11. This chain's CDR3 is CASSPRRTGEGYTF. In DNA, the CDR3 is TGTGCCAGCAGTCCCAGACGGACAGGAGAGGGCTACACCTTC.

The rearrangement uses TRBV15 and TRBJ1-1; D perhaps matches TRBD1 (6 bases). Trimming stripped 1 base from V and 8 bases from J, with 14 bases between. Germline CDR1 is LNHNV and CDR2 is YYDKDF (reference sequence). The CDR3 length is 14 residues. The CDR3 here is CATSRARGGSEAFF. The DNA of the CDR3 is TGTGCCACCAGCAGAGCTAGGGGGGGATCCGAAGCTTTCTTT.

This clone showed up just a few times. The chain recombines TRBV7-2 with TRBJ2-3, with a weak D call TRBD2 (6 bases). The length of the CDR3 is 16 residues. The V end lost 1 base, the J end lost 0 bases, and 11 bases lay between the germline ends. Germline V gene lookup returns CDR1 SGHTA and CDR2 FQGNSA. CDR3 in DNA: TGTGCCAGCAGCTTAGGGTACGGGGGAAGCACAGATACGCAGTATTTT. It translates to CASSLGYGGSTDTQYF.

The CDR3 DNA follows: TGTGCCAGCAACGGCAGGGGCACCGGGGAGCTGTTTTTT. Protein sequence: CASNGRGTGELFF. The rearrangement links TRBV2 to TRBJ2-2, with TRBD1 as a possible D gene (6 bases). V dropped 7 bases and J dropped 4 bases, with 10 bases sitting between them. The CDR3 length is 13 residues. Germline loops: CDR1 SNHLY, CDR2 FYNNEI.

The chain uses TRBV19 and TRBJ2-2; TRBD2 agrees at 12 bases. The CDR3 spans 18 residues. V dropped 4 bases and J dropped 4; count of bases not matched to a gene: 10. The germline V gene encodes CDR1 LNHDA and CDR2 SQIVND (reference sequence). The CDR3 DNA reads as TGTGCCAGTAGTAGCCCGACTAGCGGGAGACCTGCCACCGGGGAGCTGTTTTTT. It encodes CASSSPTSGRPATGELFF.

This clone was counted a single time. The chain has TRBV2 and TRBJ2-3; 11 nucleotides line up with TRBD2. CDR3 length equals 20 residues. Germline V CDR1 and CDR2: SNHLY, FYNNEI. With V trimmed by 3 bases and J by 0 bases, 14 bases remained unmatched. The CDR3 sequence: CASSDRWLAGGGTSTDTQYF. The CDR3 DNA reads as TGTGCCAGCAGTGATAGGTGGCTAGCGGGAGGTGGGACTAGCACAGATACGCAGTATTTT.

This rearrangement joins TRBV18 to TRBJ2-7; 12 nucleotides match TRBD1. CDR3 length: 15 residues. Per the germline V gene, CDR1 is KGHSH and CDR2 is LQKENI. The V segment lost 0 bases and the J segment 6 bases; nucleotides outside the gene matches: 3. Here the CDR3 DNA reads TGTGCCAGCTCACCACCGGGACAGGGGGCGATCGAGCAGTACTTC. Translating it yields CASSPPGQGAIEQYF.

The rearrangement joins TRBV5-4 to TRBJ1-2; TRBD1 matches 7 bases. In germline, CDR1 is SGHNT, CDR2 YYREEE (reference sequence). Trimming took 3 bases from V and 3 from J; bases not matched to a gene: 8. The CDR3 contains 15 residues. CDR3 residues: CASSSPRDSDYGYTF. CDR3 sequence (DNA): TGTGCCAGCAGCTCCCCTAGGGACAGCGACTATGGCTACACCTTC.

The chain uses TRBV18 and TRBJ1-1; 7 bases align to TRBD1. Germline V gives CDR1 KGHSH, CDR2 LQKENI. J lost 1 base, V lost 3 bases, and 5 bases had no gene match. The CDR3 length is 15 residues. The chain's CDR3 is CASSPPHRGNTEAFF. As DNA, the CDR3 is TGTGCCAGCTCACCTCCACACAGGGGGAACACTGAAGCTTTCTTT.

A single count supports this clone. The gene calls are TRBV7-2 and TRBJ1-1; 7 bases match TRBD1. The CDR3 loop spans 14 amino acids. In germline, CDR1 is SGHTA, CDR2 FQGNSA. With V trimmed by 5 bases and J by 6 bases, 9 bases remained unmatched. In DNA, the CDR3 is TGTGCCAGCAGCACTCCGACAGGGAAGCCTGAAGCTTTCTTT. Amino acids: CASSTPTGKPEAFF.